Only a few counts were recorded for the clone carrying this TCR beta chain. Its specificity is not known. The investigators amplified TCR beta CDR3 regions from RNA transcripts. The HTBI primer set served for first-round RT-PCR of the TCR CDR3. TCRdb processed the multiplex PCR reads anew with MiXCR; each CDR3 protein has one entry. The sample lists more than 550,000 distinct CDR3 sequences, under 20% occurring once. These data belong to a study of T cells in Graves' hyperthyroidism and ophthalmopathy. General observations from the study: Peripheral blood also featured most of the thyroid clonotypes expanded above 0.001.

From germline, CDR1 is DFQATT and CDR2 SNEGSKA (reference sequence). The V and J ends lost 0 bases and 6 bases, in that order; junction bases with no gene match: 6. The CDR3 is 14 residues long. Sequenced: blood. The chain uses TRBV20-1 and TRBJ2-3; 7 positions match TRBD2. The receptor comes from a woman in her forties or fifties with Graves' hyperthyroidism that later progressed to Graves' ophthalmopathy. CDR3 amino acids: CSARELSGVDTQYF. In DNA, the CDR3 is TGCAGTGCTAGAGAACTCAGCGGGGTTGATACGCAGTATTTT.